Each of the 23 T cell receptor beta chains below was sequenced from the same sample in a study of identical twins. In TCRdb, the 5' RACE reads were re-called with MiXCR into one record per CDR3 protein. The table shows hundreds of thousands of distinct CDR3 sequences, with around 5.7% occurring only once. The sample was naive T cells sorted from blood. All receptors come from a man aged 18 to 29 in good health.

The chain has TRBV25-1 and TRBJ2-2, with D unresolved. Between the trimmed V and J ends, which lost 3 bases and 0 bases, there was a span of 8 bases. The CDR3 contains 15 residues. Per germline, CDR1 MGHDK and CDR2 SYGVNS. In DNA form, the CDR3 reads TGTGCCAGCAGTGACCGCTCGACGAACACCGGGGAGCTGTTTTTT. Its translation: CASSDRSTNTGELFF.

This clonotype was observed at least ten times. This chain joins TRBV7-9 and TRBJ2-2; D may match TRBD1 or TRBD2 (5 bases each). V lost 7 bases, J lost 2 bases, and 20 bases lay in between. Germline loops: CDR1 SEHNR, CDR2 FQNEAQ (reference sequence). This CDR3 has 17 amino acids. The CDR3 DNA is TGTGCCAGCATCGGGGACCCCCTTAACCCTAACACCGGGGAGCTGTTTTTT. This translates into CASIGDPLNPNTGELFF.

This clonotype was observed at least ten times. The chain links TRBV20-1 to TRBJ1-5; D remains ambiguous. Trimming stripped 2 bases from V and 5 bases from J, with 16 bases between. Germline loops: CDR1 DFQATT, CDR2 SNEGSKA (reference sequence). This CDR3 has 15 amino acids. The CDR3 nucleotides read TGCAGTGCTAGAACCCCCCGGGGAGAGGATCAGCCCCAGCATTTT. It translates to CSARTPRGEDQPQHF.

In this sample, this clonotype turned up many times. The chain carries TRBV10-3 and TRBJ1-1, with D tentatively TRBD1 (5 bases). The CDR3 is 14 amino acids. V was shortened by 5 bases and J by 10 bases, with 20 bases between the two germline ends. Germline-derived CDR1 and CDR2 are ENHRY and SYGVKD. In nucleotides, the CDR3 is TGTGCCATCAGTATACAGGATCACACTGATGGAGCTTTCTTT. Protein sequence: CAISIQDHTDGAFF.

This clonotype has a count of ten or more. The CDR3 sequence: CASSVDWGTSYNEQFF. CDR3 nucleotide sequence: TGTGCCAGCAGCGTCGATTGGGGGACCTCCTACAATGAGCAGTTCTTC. The chain has TRBV9 and TRBJ2-1; D is tentatively TRBD1 or TRBD2 (5 bases each). Trimming took 2 bases from V and 0 from J, leaving 12 bases between them. Germline assignment: CDR1 SGDLS and CDR2 YYNGEE. CDR3 length: 16 residues.

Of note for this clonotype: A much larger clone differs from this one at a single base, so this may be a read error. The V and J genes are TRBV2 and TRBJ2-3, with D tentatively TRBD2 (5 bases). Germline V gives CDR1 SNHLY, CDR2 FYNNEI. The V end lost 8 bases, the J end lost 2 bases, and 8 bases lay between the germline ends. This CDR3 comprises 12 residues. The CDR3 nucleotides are TGTGCCAGCGGGGAGATCACAGATACGCAGTATTTT. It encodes CASGEITDTQYF.

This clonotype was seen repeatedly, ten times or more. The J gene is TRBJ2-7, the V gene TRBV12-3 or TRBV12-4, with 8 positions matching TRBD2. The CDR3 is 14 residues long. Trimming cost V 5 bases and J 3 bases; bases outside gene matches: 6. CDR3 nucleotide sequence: TGTGCCAGCAGTCCACCGGGACTAGGCTACGAGCAGTACTTC. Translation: CASSPPGLGYEQYF.

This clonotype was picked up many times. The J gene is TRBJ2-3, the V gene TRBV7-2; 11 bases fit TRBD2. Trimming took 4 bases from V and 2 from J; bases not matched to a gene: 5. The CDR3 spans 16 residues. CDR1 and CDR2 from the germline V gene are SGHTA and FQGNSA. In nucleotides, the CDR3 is TGTGCCAGCAGCTCCCTAGCGGGAGGCCCCACAGATACGCAGTATTTT. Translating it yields CASSSLAGGPTDTQYF.

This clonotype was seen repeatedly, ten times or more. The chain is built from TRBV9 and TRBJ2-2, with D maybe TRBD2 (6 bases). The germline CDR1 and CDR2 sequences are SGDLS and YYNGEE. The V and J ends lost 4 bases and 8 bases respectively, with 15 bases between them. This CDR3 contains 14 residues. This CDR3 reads CASSPRDSTGELFF. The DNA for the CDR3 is TGTGCCAGCAGCCCCCGGGACTCAACGGGGGAGCTGTTTTTT.

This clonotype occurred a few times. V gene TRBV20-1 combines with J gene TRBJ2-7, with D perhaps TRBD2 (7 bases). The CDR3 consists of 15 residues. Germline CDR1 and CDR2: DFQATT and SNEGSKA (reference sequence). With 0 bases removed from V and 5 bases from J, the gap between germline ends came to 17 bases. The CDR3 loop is CSARDPLGGGDEQYF. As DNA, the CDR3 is TGCAGTGCTAGAGATCCCCTAGGGGGAGGGGACGAGCAGTACTTC.

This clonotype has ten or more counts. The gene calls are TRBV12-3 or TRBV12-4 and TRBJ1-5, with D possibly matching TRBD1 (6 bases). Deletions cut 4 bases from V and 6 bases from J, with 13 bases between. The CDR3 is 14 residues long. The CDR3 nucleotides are TGTGCCAGCAGTTACAGGGACCACGGTCAGCCCCAGCATTTT. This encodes CASSYRDHGQPQHF.

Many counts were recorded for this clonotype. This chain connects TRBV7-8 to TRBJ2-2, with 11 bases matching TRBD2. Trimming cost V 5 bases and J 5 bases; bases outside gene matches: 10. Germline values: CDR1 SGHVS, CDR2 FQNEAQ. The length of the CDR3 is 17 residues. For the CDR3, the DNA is TGTGCCAGCAGCCCCGGGACTAGCGGAGGAAGGACCGGGGAGCTGTTTTTT. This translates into CASSPGTSGGRTGELFF.

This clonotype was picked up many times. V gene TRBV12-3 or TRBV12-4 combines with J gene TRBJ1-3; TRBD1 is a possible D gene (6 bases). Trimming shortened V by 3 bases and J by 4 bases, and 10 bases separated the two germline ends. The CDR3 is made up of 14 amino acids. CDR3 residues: CASSFTGSGNTIYF. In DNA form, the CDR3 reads TGTGCCAGCAGTTTTACAGGGTCAGGAAACACCATATATTTT.

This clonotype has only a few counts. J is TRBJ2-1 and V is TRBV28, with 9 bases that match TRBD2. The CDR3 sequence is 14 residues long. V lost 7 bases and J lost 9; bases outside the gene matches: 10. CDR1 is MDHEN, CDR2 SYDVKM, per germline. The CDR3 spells CASNRLLAGSEQFF. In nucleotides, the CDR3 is TGTGCCAGCAACCGTTTGCTAGCGGGATCTGAGCAGTTCTTC. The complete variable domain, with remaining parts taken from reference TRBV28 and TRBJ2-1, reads DVKVTQSSRYLVKRTGEKVFLECVQDMDHENMFWYRQDPGLGLRLIYFSYDVKMKEKGDIPEGYSVSREKKERFSLILESASTNQTSMYLCASNRLLAGSEQFFGPGTRLTVL.

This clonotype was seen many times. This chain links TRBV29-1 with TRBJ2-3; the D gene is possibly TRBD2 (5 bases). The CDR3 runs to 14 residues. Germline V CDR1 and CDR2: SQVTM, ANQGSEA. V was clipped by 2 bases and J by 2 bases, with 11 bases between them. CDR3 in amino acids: CSVEFRETTDTQYF. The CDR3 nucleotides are TGCAGCGTTGAATTTAGGGAGACCACAGATACGCAGTATTTT.

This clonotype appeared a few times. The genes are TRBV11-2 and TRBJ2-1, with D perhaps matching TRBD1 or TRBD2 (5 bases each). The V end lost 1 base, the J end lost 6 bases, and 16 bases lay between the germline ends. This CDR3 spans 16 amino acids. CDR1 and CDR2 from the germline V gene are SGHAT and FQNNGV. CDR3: CASSLVRGRRPNEQFF. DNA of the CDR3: TGTGCCAGCAGCTTAGTGAGGGGCCGGCGGCCCAATGAGCAGTTCTTC.

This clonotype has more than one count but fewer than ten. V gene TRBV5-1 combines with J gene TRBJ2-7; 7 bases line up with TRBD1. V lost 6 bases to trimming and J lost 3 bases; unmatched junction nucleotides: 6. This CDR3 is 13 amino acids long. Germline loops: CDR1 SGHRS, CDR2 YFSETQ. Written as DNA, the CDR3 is TGCGCCAGCATGATTGGGACAGACTACGAGCAGTACTTC. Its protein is CASMIGTDYEQYF.

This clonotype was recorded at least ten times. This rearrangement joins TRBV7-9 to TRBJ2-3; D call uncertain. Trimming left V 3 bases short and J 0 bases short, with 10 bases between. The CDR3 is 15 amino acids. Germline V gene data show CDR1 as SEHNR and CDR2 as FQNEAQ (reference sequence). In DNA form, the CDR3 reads TGTGCCAGCAGCTTTGGCAGATCTAGCACAGATACGCAGTATTTT. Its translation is CASSFGRSSTDTQYF.

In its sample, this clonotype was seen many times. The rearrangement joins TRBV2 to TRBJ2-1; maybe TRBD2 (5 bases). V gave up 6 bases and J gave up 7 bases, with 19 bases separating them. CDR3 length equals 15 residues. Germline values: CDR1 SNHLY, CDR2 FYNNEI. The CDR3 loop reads CASSGPSTGNNEQFF. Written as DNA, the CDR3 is TGTGCCAGCAGCGGGCCTTCAACGGGGAATAATGAGCAGTTCTTC.

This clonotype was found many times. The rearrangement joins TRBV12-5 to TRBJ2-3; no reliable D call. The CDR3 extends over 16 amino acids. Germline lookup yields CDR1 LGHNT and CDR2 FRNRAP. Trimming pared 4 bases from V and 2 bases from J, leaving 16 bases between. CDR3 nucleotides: TGTGCTAGTGGTTCGCCCGCGGCATCCTACACAGATACGCAGTATTTT. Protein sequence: CASGSPAASYTDTQYF.

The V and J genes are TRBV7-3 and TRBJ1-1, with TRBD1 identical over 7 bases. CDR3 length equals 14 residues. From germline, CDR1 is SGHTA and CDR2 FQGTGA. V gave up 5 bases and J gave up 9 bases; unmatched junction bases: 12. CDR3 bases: TGTGCCAGCAGCCCCGACAGGGACCGCCAAAAAGCTTTCTTT. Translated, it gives CASSPDRDRQKAFF.

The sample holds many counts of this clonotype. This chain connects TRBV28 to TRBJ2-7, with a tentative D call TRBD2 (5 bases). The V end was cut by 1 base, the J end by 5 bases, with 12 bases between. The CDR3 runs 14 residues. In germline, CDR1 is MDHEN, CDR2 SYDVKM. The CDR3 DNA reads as TGTGCCAGCAGTTTATATTATATCGGGGACGAGCAGTACTTC. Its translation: CASSLYYIGDEQYF.

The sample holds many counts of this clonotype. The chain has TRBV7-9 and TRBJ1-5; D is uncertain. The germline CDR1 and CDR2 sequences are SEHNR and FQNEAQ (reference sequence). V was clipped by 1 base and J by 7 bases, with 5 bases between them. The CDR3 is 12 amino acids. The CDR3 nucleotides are TGTGCCAGCAGCTTAGATACGCAGCCCCAGCATTTT. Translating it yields CASSLDTQPQHF. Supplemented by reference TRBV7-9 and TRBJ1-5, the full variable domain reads DTGVSQNPRHKITKRGQNVTFRCDPISEHNRLYWYRQTLGQGPEFLTYFQNEAQLEKSRLLSDRFSAERPKGSFSTLEIQRTEQGDSAMYLCASSLDTQPQHFGDGTRLSIL.